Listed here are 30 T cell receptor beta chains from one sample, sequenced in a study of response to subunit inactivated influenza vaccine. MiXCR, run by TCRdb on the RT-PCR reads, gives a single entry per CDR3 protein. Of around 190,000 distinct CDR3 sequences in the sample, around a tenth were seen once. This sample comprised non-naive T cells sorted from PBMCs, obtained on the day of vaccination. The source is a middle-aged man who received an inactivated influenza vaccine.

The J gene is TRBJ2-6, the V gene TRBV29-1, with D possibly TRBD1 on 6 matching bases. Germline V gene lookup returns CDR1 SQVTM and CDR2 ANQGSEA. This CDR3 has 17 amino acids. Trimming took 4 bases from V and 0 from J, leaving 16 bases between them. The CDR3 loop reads CSVATGQALSGANVLTF. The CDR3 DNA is TGCAGCGTTGCAACGGGACAAGCCCTCTCTGGGGCCAACGTCCTGACTTTC.

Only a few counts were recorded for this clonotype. CDR3 nucleotide sequence: TGCGCCAGCAGCCCGCGGGCGAGCGGGAGTAGAAATGAGCAGTTCTTC. Translated, it gives CASSPRASGSRNEQFF. The V and J genes are TRBV5-1 and TRBJ2-1, with 8 positions matching TRBD2. Unmatched junction bases numbered 13, after V lost 4 bases and J lost 7 bases. CDR1 is SGHRS, CDR2 YFSETQ, per germline. CDR3 length: 16 amino acids.

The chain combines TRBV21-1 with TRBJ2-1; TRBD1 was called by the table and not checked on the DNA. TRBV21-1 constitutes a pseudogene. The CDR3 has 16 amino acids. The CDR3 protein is CASSKGNRDLENEQFF. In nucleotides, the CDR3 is TGTGCCAGCAGCAAAGGTAACAGGGATTTGGAAAATGAGCAGTTCTTC.

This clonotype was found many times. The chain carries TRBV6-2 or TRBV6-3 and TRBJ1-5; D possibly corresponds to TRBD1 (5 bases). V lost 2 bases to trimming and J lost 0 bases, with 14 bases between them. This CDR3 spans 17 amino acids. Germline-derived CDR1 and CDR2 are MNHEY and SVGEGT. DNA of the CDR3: TGTGCCAGCAGTTACCGGGACCGTACCTATAGCAATCAGCCCCAGCATTTT. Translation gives CASSYRDRTYSNQPQHF.

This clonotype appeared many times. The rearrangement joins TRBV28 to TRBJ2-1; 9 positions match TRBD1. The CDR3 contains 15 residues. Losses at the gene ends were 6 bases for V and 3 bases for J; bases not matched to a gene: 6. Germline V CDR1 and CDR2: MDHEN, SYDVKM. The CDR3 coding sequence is TGTGCCAGCAGCCCCGGGACAGGGAACTACAATGAGCAGTTCTTC. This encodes CASSPGTGNYNEQFF. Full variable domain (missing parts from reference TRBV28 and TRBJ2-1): DVKVTQSSRYLVKRTGEKVFLECVQDMDHENMFWYRQDPGLGLRLIYFSYDVKMKEKGDIPEGYSVSREKKERFSLILESASTNQTSMYLCASSPGTGNYNEQFFGPGTRLTVL.

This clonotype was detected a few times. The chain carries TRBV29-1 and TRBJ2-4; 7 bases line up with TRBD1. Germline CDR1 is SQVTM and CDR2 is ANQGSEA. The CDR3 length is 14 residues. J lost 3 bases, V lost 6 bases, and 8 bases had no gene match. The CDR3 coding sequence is TGCAGCGTGAAACAGGGGCCGGGCAAAAACATTCAGTACTTC. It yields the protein CSVKQGPGKNIQYF.

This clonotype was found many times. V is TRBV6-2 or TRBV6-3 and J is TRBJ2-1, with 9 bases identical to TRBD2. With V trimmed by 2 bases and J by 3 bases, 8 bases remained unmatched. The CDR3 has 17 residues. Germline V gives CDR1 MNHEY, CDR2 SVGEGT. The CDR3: CASSYIPSGRNYNEQFF. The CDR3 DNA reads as TGTGCCAGCAGTTACATACCGAGCGGGAGGAACTACAATGAGCAGTTCTTC.

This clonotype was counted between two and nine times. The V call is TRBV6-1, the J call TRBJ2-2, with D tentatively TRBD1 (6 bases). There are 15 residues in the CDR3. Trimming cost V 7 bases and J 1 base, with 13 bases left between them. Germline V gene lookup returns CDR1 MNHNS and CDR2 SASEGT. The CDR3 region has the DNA TGTGCCAGCAATGGGGGACAATGGAACACCGGGGAGCTGTTTTTT. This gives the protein CASNGGQWNTGELFF.

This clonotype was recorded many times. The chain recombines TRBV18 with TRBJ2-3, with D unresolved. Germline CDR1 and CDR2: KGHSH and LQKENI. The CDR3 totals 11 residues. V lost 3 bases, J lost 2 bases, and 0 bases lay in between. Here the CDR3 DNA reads TGTGCCAGCTCACCCACAGATACGCAGTATTTT. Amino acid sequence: CASSPTDTQYF.

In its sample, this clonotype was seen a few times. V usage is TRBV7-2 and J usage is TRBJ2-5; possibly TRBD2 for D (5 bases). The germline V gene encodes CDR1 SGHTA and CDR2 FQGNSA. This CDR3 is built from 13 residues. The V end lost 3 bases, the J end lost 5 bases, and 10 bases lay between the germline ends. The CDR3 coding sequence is TGTGCCAGCAGCTTCATCCAGCGGGAGACCCAGTACTTC. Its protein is CASSFIQRETQYF.

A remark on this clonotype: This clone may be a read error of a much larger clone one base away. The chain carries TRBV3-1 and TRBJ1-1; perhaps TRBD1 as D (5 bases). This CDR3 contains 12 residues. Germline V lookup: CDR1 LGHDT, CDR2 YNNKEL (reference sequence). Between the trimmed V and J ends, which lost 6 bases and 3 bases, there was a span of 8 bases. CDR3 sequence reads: CASRRGDTEAFF. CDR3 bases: TGTGCCAGCAGACGGGGGGACACTGAAGCTTTCTTT.

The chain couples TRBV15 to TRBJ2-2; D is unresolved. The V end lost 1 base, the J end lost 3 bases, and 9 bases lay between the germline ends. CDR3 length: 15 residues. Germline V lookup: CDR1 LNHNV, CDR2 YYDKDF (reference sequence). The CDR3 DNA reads TGTGCCACCAGCAGAGGGTCGAGAGACACCGGGGAGCTGTTTTTT. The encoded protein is CATSRGSRDTGELFF.

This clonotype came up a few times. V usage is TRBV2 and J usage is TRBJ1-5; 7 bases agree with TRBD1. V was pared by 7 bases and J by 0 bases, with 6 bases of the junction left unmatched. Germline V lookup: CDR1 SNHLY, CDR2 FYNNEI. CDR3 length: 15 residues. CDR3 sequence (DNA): TGTGCCAGCACTACGAACAGGGGTAGCAATCAGCCCCAGCATTTT. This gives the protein CASTTNRGSNQPQHF.

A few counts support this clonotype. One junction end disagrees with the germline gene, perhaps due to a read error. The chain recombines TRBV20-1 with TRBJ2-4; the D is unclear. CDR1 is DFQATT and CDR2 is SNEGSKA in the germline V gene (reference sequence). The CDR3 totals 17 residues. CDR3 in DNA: TGCTGTGCTAGATCAGGACGTCCAATCCTAAATAAAAACATTCAGTACTTC. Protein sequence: CCARSGRPILNKNIQYF.

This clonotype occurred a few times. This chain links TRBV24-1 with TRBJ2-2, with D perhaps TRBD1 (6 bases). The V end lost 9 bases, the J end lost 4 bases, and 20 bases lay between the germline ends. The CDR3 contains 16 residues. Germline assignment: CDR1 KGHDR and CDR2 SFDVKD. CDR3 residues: CATSPGGGLGTGELFF. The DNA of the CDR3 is TGTGCCACCTCCCCTGGGGGCGGCTTAGGCACCGGGGAGCTGTTTTTT.

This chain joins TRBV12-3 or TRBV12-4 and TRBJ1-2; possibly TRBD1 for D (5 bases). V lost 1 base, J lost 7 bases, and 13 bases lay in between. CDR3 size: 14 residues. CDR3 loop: CASSLGGRPSGYTF. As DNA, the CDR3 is TGTGCCAGCAGTTTAGGGGGACGGCCTAGTGGCTACACCTTC.

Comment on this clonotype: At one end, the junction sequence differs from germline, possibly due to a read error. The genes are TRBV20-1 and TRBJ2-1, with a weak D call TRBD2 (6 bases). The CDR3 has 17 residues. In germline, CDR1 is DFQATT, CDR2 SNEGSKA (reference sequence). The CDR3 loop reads CCASRPRDGRTYNEQFF. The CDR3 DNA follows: TGCTGTGCTAGCCGTCCTAGGGACGGGAGAACCTACAATGAGCAGTTCTTC.

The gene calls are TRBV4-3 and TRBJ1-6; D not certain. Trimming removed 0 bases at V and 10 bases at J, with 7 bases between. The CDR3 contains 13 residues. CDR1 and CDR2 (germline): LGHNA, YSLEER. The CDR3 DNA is TGCGCCAGCAGCCAAGACAACAGATCACCCCTCCACTTT. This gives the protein CASSQDNRSPLHF.

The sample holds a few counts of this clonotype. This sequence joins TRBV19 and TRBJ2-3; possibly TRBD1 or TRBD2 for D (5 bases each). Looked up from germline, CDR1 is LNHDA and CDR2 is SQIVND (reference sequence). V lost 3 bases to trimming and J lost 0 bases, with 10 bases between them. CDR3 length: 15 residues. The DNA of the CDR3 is TGTGCCAGTAGTATGAGGGGCACTAGCACAGATACGCAGTATTTT. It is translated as CASSMRGTSTDTQYF.

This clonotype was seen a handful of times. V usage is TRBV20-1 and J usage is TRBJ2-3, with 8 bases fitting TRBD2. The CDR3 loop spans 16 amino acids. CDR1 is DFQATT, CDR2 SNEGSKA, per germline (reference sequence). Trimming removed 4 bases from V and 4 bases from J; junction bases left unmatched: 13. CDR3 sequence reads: CSATGPQAGVSDTQYF. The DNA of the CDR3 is TGCAGTGCTACGGGGCCCCAAGCGGGAGTCTCAGATACGCAGTATTTT.

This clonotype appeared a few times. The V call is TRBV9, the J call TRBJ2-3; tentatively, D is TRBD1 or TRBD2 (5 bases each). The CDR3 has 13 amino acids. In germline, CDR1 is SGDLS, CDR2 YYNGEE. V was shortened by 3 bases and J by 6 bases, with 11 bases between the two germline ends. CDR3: CASSDTGRDTQYF. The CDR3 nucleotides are TGTGCCAGCAGCGATACGGGGCGGGATACGCAGTATTTT. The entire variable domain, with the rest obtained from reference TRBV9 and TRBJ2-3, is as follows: DSGVTQTPKHLITATGQRVTLRCSPRSGDLSVYWYQQSLDQGLQFLIQYYNGEERAKGNILERFSAQQFPDLHSELNLSSLELGDSALYFCASSDTGRDTQYFGPGTRLTVL.

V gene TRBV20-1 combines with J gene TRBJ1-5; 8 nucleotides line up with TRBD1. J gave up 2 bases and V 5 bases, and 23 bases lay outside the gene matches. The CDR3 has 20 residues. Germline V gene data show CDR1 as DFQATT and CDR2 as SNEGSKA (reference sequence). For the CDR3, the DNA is TGCAGTGCTCACTCGTTCGCCACAGGGGGTATTCCTGCGGGCAATCAGCCCCAGCATTTT. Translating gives CSAHSFATGGIPAGNQPQHF.

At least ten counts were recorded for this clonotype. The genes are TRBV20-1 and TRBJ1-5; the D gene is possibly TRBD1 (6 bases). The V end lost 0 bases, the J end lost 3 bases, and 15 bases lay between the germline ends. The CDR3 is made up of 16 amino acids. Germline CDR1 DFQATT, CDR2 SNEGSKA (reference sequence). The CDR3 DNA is TGCAGTGCTAGAGATTTTGCCAGGGGCGACAATCAGCCCCAGCATTTT. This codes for CSARDFARGDNQPQHF.

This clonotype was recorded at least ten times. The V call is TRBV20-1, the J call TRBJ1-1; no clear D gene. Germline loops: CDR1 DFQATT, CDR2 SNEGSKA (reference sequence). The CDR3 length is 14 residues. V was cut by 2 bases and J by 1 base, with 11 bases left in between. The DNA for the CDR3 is TGCAGTGCTAGAAGGCCCCCGGCGAACACTGAAGCTTTCTTT. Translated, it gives CSARRPPANTEAFF.

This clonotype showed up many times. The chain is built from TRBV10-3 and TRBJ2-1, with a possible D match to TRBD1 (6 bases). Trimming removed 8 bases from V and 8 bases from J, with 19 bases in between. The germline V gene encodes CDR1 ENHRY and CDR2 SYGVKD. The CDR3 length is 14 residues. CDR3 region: CAIRSPRGEHEQFF. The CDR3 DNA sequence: TGTGCCATCCGGAGCCCCAGGGGAGAGCATGAGCAGTTCTTC.

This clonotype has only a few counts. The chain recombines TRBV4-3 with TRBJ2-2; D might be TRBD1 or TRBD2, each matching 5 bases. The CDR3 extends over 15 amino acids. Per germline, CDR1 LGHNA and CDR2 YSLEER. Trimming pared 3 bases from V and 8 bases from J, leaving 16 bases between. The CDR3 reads CASSQENLGTGELFF. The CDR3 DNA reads TGCGCCAGCAGCCAGGAAAACCTGGGGACGGGGGAGCTGTTTTTT.

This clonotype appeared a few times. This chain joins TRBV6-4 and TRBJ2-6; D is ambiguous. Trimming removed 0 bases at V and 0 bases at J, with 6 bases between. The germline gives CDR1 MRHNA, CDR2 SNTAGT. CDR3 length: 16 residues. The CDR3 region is CASSDSGHSGANVLTF. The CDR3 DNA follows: TGTGCCAGCAGTGACTCAGGCCACTCTGGGGCCAACGTCCTGACTTTC.

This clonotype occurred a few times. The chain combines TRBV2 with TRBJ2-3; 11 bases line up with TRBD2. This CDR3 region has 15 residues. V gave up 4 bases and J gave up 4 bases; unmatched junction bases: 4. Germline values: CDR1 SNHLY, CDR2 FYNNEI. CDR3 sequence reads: CASSVFSGRADTQYF. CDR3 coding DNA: TGTGCCAGCAGTGTTTTTAGCGGGAGGGCAGATACGCAGTATTTT. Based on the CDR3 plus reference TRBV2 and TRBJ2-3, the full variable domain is EPEVTQTPSHQVTQMGQEVILRCVPISNHLYFYWYRQILGQKVEFLVSFYNNEISEKSEIFDDQFSVERPDGSNFTLKIRSTKLEDSAMYFCASSVFSGRADTQYFGPGTRLTVL.

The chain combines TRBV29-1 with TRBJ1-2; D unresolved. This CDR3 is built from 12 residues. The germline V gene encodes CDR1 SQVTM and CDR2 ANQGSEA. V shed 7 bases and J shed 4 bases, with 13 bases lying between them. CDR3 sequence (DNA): TGCAGCGGTCATCAATTCGGCTATGGCTACACCTTC. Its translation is CSGHQFGYGYTF.

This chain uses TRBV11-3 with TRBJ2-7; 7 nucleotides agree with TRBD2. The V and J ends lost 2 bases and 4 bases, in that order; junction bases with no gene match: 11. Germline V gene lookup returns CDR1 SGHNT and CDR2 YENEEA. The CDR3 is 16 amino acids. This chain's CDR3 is CASSLLPRDYSYEQYF. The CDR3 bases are TGTGCCAGCAGCTTACTTCCCCGGGACTATTCTTACGAGCAGTACTTC.